This T cell receptor (beta chain) was retrieved from a study of cytomegalovirus exposure and HLA in healthy donors. Notes on this clone: An end of the junction differs from the germline gene, which may be a read error.

The CDR3 sequence is 19 residues long. The germline V gene encodes CDR1 SSHAT and CDR2 FNYEAQ (reference sequence). PCR involved 60 Vbeta and 13 Jbeta primers. Here immunoSEQ multiplex PCR was the method, and the copy in TCRdb shows in-frame clones only, minus some. The sample contains about 130,000 clones, around 83% of which appear only once. The chain links TRBV7-7 to TRBJ2-1; the match to TRBD2 covers 10 bases. The receptor was isolated from a man aged 50-60 years in good health and CMV-seronegative. Source material: PBMCs. CDR3 residues: CASSHLSGGLAGAYNEQFF. CDR3 nucleotide sequence: TGTGCTAGCAGCCATCTTAGCGGTGGCCTAGCGGGGGCCTACAATGAGCAGTTCTTC. Variable domain in full (rest from reference TRBV7-7 and TRBJ2-1): GAGVSQSPRYKVTKRGQDVTLRCDPISSHATLYWYQQALGQGPEFLTYFNYEAQPDKSGLPSDRFSAERPEGSISTLTIQRTEQRDSAMYRCASSHLSGGLAGAYNEQFFGPGTRLTVL.